The subject of this entry is one T cell receptor (beta chain). Its antigen is not identified. This specimen comes from a study of CD8 T cells in ankylosing spondylitis. Notes on the study in general: Enrichment of disease-linked clones was reportedly significant in matched ankylosing spondylitis synovial fluid.

This CDR3 has 16 residues. Germline CDR1 and CDR2: LGHDT and YNNKEL (reference sequence). V was shortened by 4 bases and J by 1 base, with 16 bases between the two germline ends. TCRdb recomputed calls from the 5' RACE reads with MiXCR, one row per CDR3 protein. Among about 150,000 distinct CDR3 sequences, around a third were seen once, and the ten largest hold 4.5% to 6%. The sequenced sample consisted of synovial fluid, either unsorted or a sorted T cell fraction (not recorded which). The chain combines TRBV3-1 with TRBJ2-5; TRBD2 is a possible D gene (5 bases). The TCR was taken from a male donor with ankylosing spondylitis. The CDR3, as DNA: TGTGCCAGCAGCCGAAATGTCGGGCGGGTCCAAGAGACCCAGTACTTC. It codes for CASSRNVGRVQETQYF.